Listed below are T cell receptor beta chains from one sample, sequenced in a study of blood T cell repertoires in COVID-19. Here immunoSEQ multiplex PCR was the method, and the copy in TCRdb shows in-frame clones only, minus some. Of about 300,000 clones in the sample, 89% were seen once. Sample: peripheral blood. The receptors come from a man between 18 and 35 years old who had recovered from COVID-19. CDR3s leave out the opening cysteine and the closing phenylalanine or tryptophan. Fields, in order: V gene, J gene, CDR3 protein.

TRBV6-6	TRBJ1-2	ASVPRGPDYGYT
TRBV7-8	TRBJ2-6	ASRLRGVSGANVLT
TRBV3-1/TRBV3-2	TRBJ2-1	ASSQEIRLAGELYNEQF
TRBV3-1/TRBV3-2	TRBJ2-5	ASSQDPSSDSTQETQY
TRBV19	TRBJ2-2	ASSIGRGPFSNTGELF
TRBV29-1	TRBJ1-2	SVDARRKEGYT
TRBV27	TRBJ1-1	ASRTVGPEEAF
TRBV4-1	TRBJ2-1	ASSQYRGEGYNEQF
TRBV2	TRBJ2-5	ASSGGLVAGQETQY
TRBV7-6	TRBJ2-1	ASSFSTYNEQF
TRBV11-1	TRBJ2-7	ASSADRGHEQY
TRBV7-2	TRBJ2-7	ASSLYGQGNYEQY
TRBV4-3	TRBJ2-5	ASSQDVRGAIEETQY
TRBV2	TRBJ2-1	ASRYGTSPWNEQF
TRBV5-1	TRBJ2-1	ASSLRAGGPDEQF
TRBV7-9	TRBJ2-3	ASSPTLGESTDTQY
TRBV29-1	TRBJ1-6	SVKTGSYNSPLH
TRBV6-5	TRBJ1-2	ASGPNRART
TRBV5-1	TRBJ1-4	ASRPWGTGTNEKLF
TRBV5-1	TRBJ2-5	ASSRGQGKETQY
TRBV3-1/TRBV3-2	TRBJ1-1	ASSSGTMGAF
TRBV2	TRBJ2-5	ASSVMTVKETQY
TRBV19	TRBJ1-1	ASRMGTANTEAF
TRBV30	TRBJ1-1	AWSISGTPNTEAF
TRBV11-3	TRBJ2-3	ASSPGQGAWDTQY
TRBV4-1	TRBJ1-1	ASSQGRGPEAF
TRBV20-1	TRBJ1-1	SASITMNTEAF
TRBV12-3/TRBV12-4	TRBJ1-2	ASVQGHGYT
TRBV9	TRBJ2-1	ASSVSGTLAYNEQF
TRBV5-5	TRBJ2-5	ASSLGRYQETQY
TRBV6-5	TRBJ2-1	ASSYGSSGGAVEQF
TRBV27	TRBJ2-1	ASRFTGEHEQF
TRBV14	TRBJ1-4	ASSQDRGSFSTNEKLF
TRBV24-1	TRBJ2-1	ATSQGQYNEQF
TRBV7-9	TRBJ2-7	ASSLTSLSSYEQY
TRBV19	TRBJ1-2	ASTTGWDGYT
TRBV3-1/TRBV3-2	TRBJ1-2	ASSQDRSFHYGYT
TRBV19	TRBJ2-7	ASSPGQGAAYEQY
TRBV15	TRBJ1-4	ATRTGDFGEKLF
TRBV13	TRBJ2-7	ASSLHSGSYEQY
TRBV18	TRBJ2-1	ASSPKGLADNEQF
TRBV7-9	TRBJ1-2	ASSLVDSANYGYT
TRBV9	TRBJ2-3	ASSVGGSRTDTQY
TRBV10-3	TRBJ1-1	AIREGAGEAF
TRBV14	TRBJ1-2	ASSQVRGTYGYT
TRBV19	TRBJ1-1	ATKNQDRGRTEAF
TRBV7-2	TRBJ2-1	ASSRDYYNEQF
TRBV6-5	TRBJ1-1	ASSYNLGERTEAF
TRBV27	TRBJ1-2	ASSFFRDRGPSNYGYT
TRBV13	TRBJ1-1	ASSFRRALRNTEAF
TRBV7-3	TRBJ2-1	ASSLGQGGSYNEQF